Below, 9 T cell receptor beta chains from the same sample are listed, as sequenced in a study of T cell responses to AZD1222 COVID-19 vaccine (dated by TCRdb to the early 2020s). Reading the label with the study, this specimen's time point is: baseline before first vaccination. The sample's treatment or condition label, decoded: meningococcal conjugate vaccine given as trial control. Library creation used the immunoSEQ multiplex PCR assay. Drawn from immuneACCESS, this table holds only the in-frame rearrangements with V and J called that TCRdb kept. Clones are partly lost; checked studies trace under half to an unresolved V gene and leave the rest unexplained. Within this sample are under 200,000 clones, with over 70% of them counted one time only. The top ten constitute around 2.9% of the sample. Sequencing was performed on peripheral blood, taken on day 0 of MenACWY control vaccination. The receptors derive from an adult in good health.

Of note for this clone: Other DNA sequences in the same sample also yield this CDR3. The rearrangement links TRBV27 to TRBJ1-2; a possible D gene is TRBD1 (6 bases). This CDR3 is built from 13 residues. The V and J ends lost 2 bases and 2 bases respectively, with 6 bases between them. CDR1 and CDR2 from the germline V gene are MNHEY and SMNVEV (reference sequence). In DNA, the CDR3 is TGTGCCAGCAGTTTAGACAGGAACTATGGCTACACCTTC. Translating it yields CASSLDRNYGYTF.

The chain uses TRBV29-1 and TRBJ1-1; 7 bases are shared with TRBD1. The CDR3 totals 12 residues. The V gene end was trimmed by 7 bases and the J gene end by 2 bases; junction bases not matched to a gene: 4. Germline CDR1 SQVTM, CDR2 ANQGSEA. CDR3 region: CSANRGNTEAFF. CDR3 DNA: TGCAGCGCTAACAGGGGCAACACTGAAGCTTTCTTT.

The chain combines TRBV27 with TRBJ1-6; D is undetermined. The V gene's germline CDR1 is MNHEY and CDR2 SMNVEV (reference sequence). V was cut by 3 bases and J by 0 bases, with 6 bases left in between. The CDR3 runs to 15 residues. The CDR3 nucleotides read TGTGCCAGCAGTTTCGGGAGCTCCTATAATTCACCCCTCCACTTT. Protein product: CASSFGSSYNSPLHF.

The chain links TRBV4-2 to TRBJ2-1; D unclear. This CDR3 has 17 amino acids. Looked up from germline, CDR1 is LGHNA and CDR2 is YNFKEQ. Trimming took 0 bases from V and 2 from J, leaving 14 bases between them. CDR3 nucleotide sequence: TGTGCCAGCAGCCAAGAATCGCGCCCAAAACCCTACAATGAGCAGTTCTTC. Protein: CASSQESRPKPYNEQFF.

This clone was seen once. The chain employs TRBV6-6 and TRBJ1-5; tentative D call: TRBD1 (5 bases). The CDR3 length is 16 residues. Germline CDR1 reads MNHNY; CDR2 reads SVGAGI (reference sequence). V lost 8 bases and J lost 0, with 17 bases in between. The CDR3 DNA sequence: TGTGCCAGCTGGGGGGGAGGAATCAATAGCAATCAGCCCCAGCATTTT. This translates into CASWGGGINSNQPQHF.

V gene TRBV5-1 combines with J gene TRBJ2-1, with unresolved D. Trimming stripped 3 bases from V and 8 bases from J, with 9 bases between. This CDR3 spans 12 amino acids. Germline CDR1 SGHRS, CDR2 YFSETQ. The CDR3 region is CASSSGSYEQFF. Written as DNA, the CDR3 is TGCGCCAGCAGCTCTGGAAGTTATGAGCAGTTCTTC.

This chain joins TRBV5-1 and TRBJ2-1; D ambiguous. Trimming cost V 4 bases and J 7 bases, with 18 bases left between them. Germline lookup yields CDR1 SGHRS and CDR2 YFSETQ. The CDR3 loop spans 15 amino acids. In nucleotides, the CDR3 is TGCGCCAGCAGCCAATCTGGGAATGAAGGGAATGAGCAGTTCTTC. It specifies CASSQSGNEGNEQFF.

This clone has only a few counts. The chain joins TRBV28 to TRBJ1-1; D ambiguous. CDR3 length: 14 residues. Germline V gene lookup returns CDR1 MDHEN and CDR2 SYDVKM. V lost 4 bases to trimming and J lost 0 bases, with 9 bases between them. Here the CDR3 DNA reads TGTGCCAGCAGTTCTGACGGGATGAACACTGAAGCTTTCTTT. Amino acid sequence: CASSSDGMNTEAFF.

This sequence joins TRBV5-1 and TRBJ2-1, with D tentatively TRBD1 (5 bases). Deletions cut 0 bases from V and 14 bases from J, with 15 bases between. The CDR3 has 13 amino acids. Per the germline V gene, CDR1 is SGHRS and CDR2 is YFSETQ. The CDR3 DNA reads as TGCGCCAGCAGCTTGGGGACAAAGGGTAGGGAGTTCTTC. Amino acid sequence: CASSLGTKGREFF.